This T cell receptor beta chain was sequenced in a study of cytomegalovirus exposure and HLA in healthy donors. The PCR employed 60 Vbeta primers together with 13 Jbeta primers. Measured with immunoSEQ multiplex PCR; TCRdb has only the in-frame clones, and not every one. The sample shows about 110,000 clones, around three quarters of them seen only once. The V end lost 1 base, the J end lost 10 bases, and 5 bases lay between the germline ends. Germline lookup yields CDR1 DFQATT and CDR2 SNEGSKA (reference sequence). The CDR3 is 10 amino acids. At collection, donors were nominally healthy, but unrecorded immune exposures were probable.

This receptor was obtained from a young woman in good health and CMV-seronegative. The chain is built from TRBV20-1 and TRBJ2-1; D unclear. Specimen: PBMCs. The CDR3 protein is CSARGEEQFF. The CDR3 region has the DNA TGCAGTGCTAGAGGCGAGGAGCAGTTCTTC.